The rows below give T cell receptor beta chains drawn from one sample of a study of T cells expressing NK-cell markers. TCRdb reanalyzed the 5' RACE reads and collapses them to one entry per CDR3 protein, without DNA. This table lists a few hundred thousand distinct CDR3 sequences. The material sequenced was blood T cells: a sorted CD56 or NKG2C T cell subset, CD4+ or CD8+ T cells, or bulk PBMC T cells (not recorded which). The receptors stem from a man aged 18 to 29 in good health. CDR3s include the opening cysteine and the closing phenylalanine or tryptophan. The order of the fields is V gene, CDR3 length, J gene, CDR3 protein.

V: TRBV15
length: 13
J: TRBJ1-6
CDR3: CATSSQDNSPLHF

V: TRBV6-5
length: 14
J: TRBJ1-2
CDR3: CASTPDPPNYGYTF

V: TRBV3-1
length: 15
J: TRBJ2-2
CDR3: CASSPGGRSTGELFF

V: TRBV5-6
length: 12
J: TRBJ1-1
CDR3: CASSLAAGGAFF

V: TRBV7-9
length: 16
J: TRBJ2-1
CDR3: CASSPQTSASYNEQFF

V: TRBV6-2/TRBV6-3
length: 15
J: TRBJ2-1
CDR3: CASSYGAAPVGEQFF

V: TRBV6-1
length: 13
J: TRBJ2-1
CDR3: CASGGSAFNEQFF

V: TRBV7-2
length: 14
J: TRBJ2-5
CDR3: CASNEGVSGETQYF

V: TRBV29-1
length: 19
J: TRBJ2-1
CDR3: CSVEGKSGKAPSSYNEQFF

V: TRBV18
length: 15
J: TRBJ2-7
CDR3: CASSPRTVSSYEQYF

V: TRBV10-3
length: 15
J: TRBJ2-1
CDR3: CAISDGGRENNEQFF

V: TRBV27
length: 17
J: TRBJ2-5
CDR3: CASSLFLAEGYQETQYF

V: TRBV20-1
length: 17
J: TRBJ2-7
CDR3: CSAPTSGLAGGHYEQYF

V: TRBV24-1
length: 13
J: TRBJ2-5
CDR3: CATSDLGIVTQYF

V: TRBV3-1
length: 13
J: TRBJ2-7
CDR3: CASTHRQGHEQYF

V: TRBV5-1
length: 17
J: TRBJ2-1
CDR3: CASSLGVAGGPSEEQFF

V: TRBV7-2
length: 18
J: TRBJ2-7
CDR3: CASSLNRLGRSMIDEQYF

V: TRBV6-1
length: 16
J: TRBJ1-4
CDR3: CASSDEGTGRSQKLFF

V: TRBV4-1
length: 15
J: TRBJ2-5
CDR3: CASSQPLAGEETQYF

V: TRBV21-1
length: 20
J: TRBJ2-5
CDR3: CASSNARGTSGAPHQETQYF

V: TRBV7-8
length: 16
J: TRBJ2-6
CDR3: CASSLGAFSGANVLTF

V: TRBV7-9
length: 17
J: TRBJ2-2
CDR3: CASSLVLGTTNTGELFF

V: TRBV5-1
length: 13
J: TRBJ1-2
CDR3: CASGLTGNYGYTF

V: TRBV14
length: 15
J: TRBJ1-1
CDR3: CASSQEQVQNTEAFF

V: TRBV7-8
length: 18
J: TRBJ2-1
CDR3: CASSGDPYRQKDSNEQFF

V: TRBV5-1
length: 15
J: TRBJ1-5
CDR3: CASSSGEGTVQPQHF

V: TRBV25-1
length: 14
J: TRBJ1-1
CDR3: CASSERGDGTEAFF

V: TRBV5-1
length: 18
J: TRBJ2-5
CDR3: CASSSSRGSSGVKETQYF

V: TRBV20-1
length: 13
J: TRBJ2-4
CDR3: CSAPRTGANIQYF

V: TRBV7-6
length: 14
J: TRBJ2-1
CDR3: CASHASFGSGEQFF

V: TRBV29-1
length: 13
J: TRBJ1-3
CDR3: CSVKPNSGNTIYF

V: TRBV7-2
length: 13
J: TRBJ1-2
CDR3: CASSLNTRSGYTF

V: TRBV5-5
length: 14
J: TRBJ2-5
CDR3: CASSSPGLEETQYF

V: TRBV5-1
length: 15
J: TRBJ2-1
CDR3: CASRTGTGAYNEQFF

V: TRBV7-2
length: 15
J: TRBJ2-1
CDR3: CASSPGTSRFNEQFF

V: TRBV20-1
length: 13
J: TRBJ2-7
CDR3: CSARPGVGYEQYF

V: TRBV27
length: 15
J: TRBJ2-1
CDR3: CASRGTRVSYNEQFF

V: TRBV7-9
length: 15
J: TRBJ2-3
CDR3: CASSSSVFPTDTQYF

V: TRBV5-1
length: 14
J: TRBJ2-3
CDR3: CASSNTGFGDTQYF

V: TRBV5-1
length: 15
J: TRBJ1-1
CDR3: CASSSFDTQPGKAFF

V: TRBV20-1
length: 13
J: TRBJ2-7
CDR3: CSARGEGRIEQYF

V: TRBV12-3/TRBV12-4
length: 14
J: TRBJ2-5
CDR3: CASSLGDRKETQYF

V: TRBV6-5
length: 16
J: TRBJ2-2
CDR3: CASSYRGRSNTGELFF

V: TRBV7-9
length: 14
J: TRBJ2-3
CDR3: CASSFRRESDTQYF

V: TRBV28
length: 16
J: TRBJ2-2
CDR3: CASSYLAATYTGELFF

V: TRBV12-3/TRBV12-4
length: 16
J: TRBJ2-1
CDR3: CASTLTAGLAINEQFF

V: TRBV5-1
length: 15
J: TRBJ2-5
CDR3: CASRPETSFRETQYF

V: TRBV10-3
length: 15
J: TRBJ2-1
CDR3: CAISEGAVGYNEQFF

V: TRBV29-1
length: 13
J: TRBJ2-3
CDR3: CSVPRPLSDTQYF

V: TRBV5-5
length: 18
J: TRBJ2-7
CDR3: CASSFRLAGVRSSYEQYF